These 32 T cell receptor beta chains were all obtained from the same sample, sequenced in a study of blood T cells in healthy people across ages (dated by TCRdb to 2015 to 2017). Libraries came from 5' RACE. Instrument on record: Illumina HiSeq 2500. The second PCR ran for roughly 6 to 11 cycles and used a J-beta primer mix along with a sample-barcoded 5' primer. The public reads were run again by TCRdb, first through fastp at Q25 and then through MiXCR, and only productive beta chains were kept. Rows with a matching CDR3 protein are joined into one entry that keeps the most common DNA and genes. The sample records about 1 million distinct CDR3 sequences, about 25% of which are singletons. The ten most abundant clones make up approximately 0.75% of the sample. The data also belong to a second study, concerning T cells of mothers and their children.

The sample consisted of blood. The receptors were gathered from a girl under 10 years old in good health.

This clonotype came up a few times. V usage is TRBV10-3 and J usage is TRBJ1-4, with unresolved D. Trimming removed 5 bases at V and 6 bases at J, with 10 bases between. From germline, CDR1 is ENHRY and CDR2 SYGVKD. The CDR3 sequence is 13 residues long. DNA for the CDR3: TGTGCCATCAGTATAGACGAAGATGAAAAACTGTTTTTT. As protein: CAISIDEDEKLFF.

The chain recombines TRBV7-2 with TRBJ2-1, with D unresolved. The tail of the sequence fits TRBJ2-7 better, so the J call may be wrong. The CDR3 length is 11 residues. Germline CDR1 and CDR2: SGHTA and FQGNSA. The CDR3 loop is CASSWMGEQYF. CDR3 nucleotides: TGTGCCAGCAGCTGGATGGGGGAGCAGTACTTC.

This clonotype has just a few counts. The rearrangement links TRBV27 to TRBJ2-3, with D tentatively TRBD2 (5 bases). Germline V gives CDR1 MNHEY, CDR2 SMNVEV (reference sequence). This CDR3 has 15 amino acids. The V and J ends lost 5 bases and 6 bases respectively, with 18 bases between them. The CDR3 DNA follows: TGTGCCAGCAGTCCCTTGCGAGGGATCGAGGATACGCAGTATTTT. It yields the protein CASSPLRGIEDTQYF.

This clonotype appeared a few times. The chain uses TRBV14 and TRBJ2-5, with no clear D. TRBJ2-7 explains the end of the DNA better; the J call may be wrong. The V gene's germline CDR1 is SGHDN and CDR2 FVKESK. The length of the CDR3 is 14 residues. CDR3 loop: CASSPRSGYYEQYF. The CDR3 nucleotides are TGTGCCAGCAGCCCCCGCTCCGGCTACTACGAGCAGTACTTC.

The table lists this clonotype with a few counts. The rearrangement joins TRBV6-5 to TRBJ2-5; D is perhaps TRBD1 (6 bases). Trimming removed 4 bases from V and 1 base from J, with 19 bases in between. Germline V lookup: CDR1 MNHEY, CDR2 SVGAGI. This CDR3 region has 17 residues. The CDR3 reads CASSSGVASSGQETQYF. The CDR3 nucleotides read TGTGCCAGCAGTTCAGGGGTGGCTAGCAGCGGCCAAGAGACCCAGTACTTC.

As DNA, the CDR3 is TGTGCCAGCAGTTACTACGGGGGGCGGACCCAGTACTTC. It is translated as CASSYYGGRTQYF. The V gene is TRBV6-2 or TRBV6-3, the J gene TRBJ2-5, with D possibly being TRBD2 (7 bases). The germline gives CDR1 MNHEY, CDR2 SVGEGT. With 1 base removed from V and 7 bases from J, the gap between germline ends came to 10 bases. The CDR3 totals 13 residues.

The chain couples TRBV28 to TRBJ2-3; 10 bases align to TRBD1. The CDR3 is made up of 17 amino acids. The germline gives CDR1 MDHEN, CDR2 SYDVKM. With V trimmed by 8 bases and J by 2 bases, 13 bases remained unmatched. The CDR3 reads CASAVSGDRGITDTQYF. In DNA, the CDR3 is TGTGCCAGCGCAGTCTCTGGGGACAGGGGAATCACAGATACGCAGTATTTT. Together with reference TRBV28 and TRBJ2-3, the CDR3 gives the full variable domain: DVKVTQSSRYLVKRTGEKVFLECVQDMDHENMFWYRQDPGLGLRLIYFSYDVKMKEKGDIPEGYSVSREKKERFSLILESASTNQTSMYLCASAVSGDRGITDTQYFGPGTRLTVL.

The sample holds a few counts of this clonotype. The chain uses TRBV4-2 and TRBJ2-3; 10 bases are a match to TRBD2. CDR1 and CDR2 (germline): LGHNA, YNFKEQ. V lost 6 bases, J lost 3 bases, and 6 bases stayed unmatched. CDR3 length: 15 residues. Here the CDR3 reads CASSLKAGGTDTQYF. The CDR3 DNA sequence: TGTGCCAGCAGTCTTAAAGCGGGAGGGACAGATACGCAGTATTTT.

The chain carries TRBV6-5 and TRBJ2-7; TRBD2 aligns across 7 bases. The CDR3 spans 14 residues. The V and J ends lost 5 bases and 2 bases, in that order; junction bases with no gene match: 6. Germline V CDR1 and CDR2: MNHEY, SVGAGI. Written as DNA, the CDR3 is TGTGCCAGCAGTCCCTGGGAGGGAGCCTACGAGCAGTACTTC. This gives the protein CASSPWEGAYEQYF.

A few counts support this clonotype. The CDR3 nucleotides read TGCGCCAGCAGCTTCTACTACGACAGGGATGACTATGGCTACACCTTC. This codes for CASSFYYDRDDYGYTF. J is TRBJ1-2 and V is TRBV5-1; 7 bases are shared with TRBD1. CDR3 size: 16 residues. The junction had 10 bases not matched to a gene; V was cut back by 2 bases and J by 3 bases. Germline CDR1 reads SGHRS; CDR2 reads YFSETQ.

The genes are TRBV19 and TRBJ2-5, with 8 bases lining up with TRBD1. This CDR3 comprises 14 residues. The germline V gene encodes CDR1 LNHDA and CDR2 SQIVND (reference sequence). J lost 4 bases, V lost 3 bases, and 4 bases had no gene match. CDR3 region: CASSMSGGVETQYF. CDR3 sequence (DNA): TGTGCCAGTAGTATGTCAGGGGGCGTAGAGACCCAGTACTTC.

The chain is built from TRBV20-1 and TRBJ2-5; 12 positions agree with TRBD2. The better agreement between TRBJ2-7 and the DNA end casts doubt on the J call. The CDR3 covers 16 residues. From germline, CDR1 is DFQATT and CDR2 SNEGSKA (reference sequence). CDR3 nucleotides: TGCAGTGCTTATCCCTTGACTAGCGGGAGAGGAAACGAGCAGTACTTC. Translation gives CSAYPLTSGRGNEQYF.

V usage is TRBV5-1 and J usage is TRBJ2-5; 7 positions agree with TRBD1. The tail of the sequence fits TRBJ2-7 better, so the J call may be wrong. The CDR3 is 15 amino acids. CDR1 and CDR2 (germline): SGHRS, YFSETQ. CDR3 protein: CASSEDRAPSYEQYF. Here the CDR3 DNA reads TGCGCCAGCAGCGAAGACAGGGCCCCCTCCTACGAGCAGTACTTC.

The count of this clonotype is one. The CDR3 sequence is CASRRGVGTEAFF. The DNA of the CDR3 is TGTGCCAGCAGACGAGGGGTTGGCACTGAAGCTTTCTTT. J is TRBJ1-1 and V is TRBV27; the D gene is possibly TRBD1 (5 bases). This CDR3 has 13 residues. CDR1 and CDR2 from the germline V gene are MNHEY and SMNVEV (reference sequence). V lost 6 bases to trimming and J lost 4 bases, with 12 bases between them.

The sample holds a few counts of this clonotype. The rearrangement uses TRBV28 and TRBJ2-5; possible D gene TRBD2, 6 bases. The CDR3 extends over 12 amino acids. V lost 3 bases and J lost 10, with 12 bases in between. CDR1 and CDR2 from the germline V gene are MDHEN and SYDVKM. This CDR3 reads CASSFPSGSQYF. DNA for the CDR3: TGTGCCAGCAGTTTTCCCTCCGGGAGCCAGTACTTC.

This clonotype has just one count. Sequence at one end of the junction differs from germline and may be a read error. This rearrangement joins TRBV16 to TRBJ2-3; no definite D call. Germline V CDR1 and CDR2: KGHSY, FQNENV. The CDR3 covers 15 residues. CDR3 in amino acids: CDSSQLQFRADTQYF. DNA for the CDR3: TGTGACAGCAGTCAACTCCAGTTCCGCGCAGATACGCAGTATTTT.

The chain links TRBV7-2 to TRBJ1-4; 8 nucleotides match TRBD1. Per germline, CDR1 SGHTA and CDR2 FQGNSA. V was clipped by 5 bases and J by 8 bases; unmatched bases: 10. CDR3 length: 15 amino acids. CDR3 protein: CASSTQSTGAEKLFF. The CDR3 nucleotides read TGTGCCAGCAGCACTCAATCGACAGGGGCGGAAAAACTGTTTTTT. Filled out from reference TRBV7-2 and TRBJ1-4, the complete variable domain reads GAGVSQSPSNKVTEKGKDVELRCDPISGHTALYWYRQSLGQGLEFLIYFQGNSAPDKSGLPSDRFSAERTGGSVSTLTIQRTQQEDSAVYLCASSTQSTGAEKLFFGSGTQLSVL.

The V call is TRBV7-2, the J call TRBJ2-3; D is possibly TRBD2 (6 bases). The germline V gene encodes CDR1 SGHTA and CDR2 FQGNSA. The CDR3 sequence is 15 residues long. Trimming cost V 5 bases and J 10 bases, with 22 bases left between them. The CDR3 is CASSPETRSRGAQYF. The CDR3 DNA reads TGTGCCAGCAGCCCCGAGACACGCAGCCGCGGGGCGCAGTATTTT.

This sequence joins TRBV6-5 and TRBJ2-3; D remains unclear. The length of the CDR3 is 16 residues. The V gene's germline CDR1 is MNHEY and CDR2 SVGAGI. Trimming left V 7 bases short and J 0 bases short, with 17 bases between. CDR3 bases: TGTGCCAGCACTCCTCTCTCCGTCTCTAGCACAGATACGCAGTATTTT. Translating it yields CASTPLSVSSTDTQYF.

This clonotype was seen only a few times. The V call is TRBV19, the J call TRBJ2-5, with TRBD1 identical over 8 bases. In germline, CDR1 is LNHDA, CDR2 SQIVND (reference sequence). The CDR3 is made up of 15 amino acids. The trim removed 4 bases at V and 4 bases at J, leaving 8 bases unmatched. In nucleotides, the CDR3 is TGTGCCAGTAGTAATCAGGGGGCTAGTAGAGAGACCCAGTACTTC. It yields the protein CASSNQGASRETQYF.

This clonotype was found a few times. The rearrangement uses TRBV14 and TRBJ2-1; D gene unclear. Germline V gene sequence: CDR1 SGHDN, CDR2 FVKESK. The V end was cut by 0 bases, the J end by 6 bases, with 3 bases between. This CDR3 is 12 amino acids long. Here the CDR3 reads CASSQDVNEQFF. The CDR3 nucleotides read TGTGCCAGCAGCCAAGATGTCAATGAGCAGTTCTTC.

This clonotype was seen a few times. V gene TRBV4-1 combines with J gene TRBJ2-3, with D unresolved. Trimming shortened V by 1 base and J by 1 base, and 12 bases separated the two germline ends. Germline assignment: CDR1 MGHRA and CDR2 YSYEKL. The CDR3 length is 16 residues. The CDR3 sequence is CASSQVPVGRTDTQYF. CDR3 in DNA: TGCGCCAGCAGCCAAGTCCCCGTTGGCCGCACAGATACGCAGTATTTT.

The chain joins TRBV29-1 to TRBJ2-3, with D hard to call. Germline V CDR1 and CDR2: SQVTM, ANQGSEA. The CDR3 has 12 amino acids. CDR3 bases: TGCAGTGCTATTGGTAGTCAAGATACGCAGTATTTT. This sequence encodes CSAIGSQDTQYF.

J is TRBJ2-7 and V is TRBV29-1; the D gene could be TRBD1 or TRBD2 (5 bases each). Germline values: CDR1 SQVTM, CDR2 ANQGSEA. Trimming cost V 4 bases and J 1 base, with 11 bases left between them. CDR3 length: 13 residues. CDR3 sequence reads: CSVVGVGSYEQYF. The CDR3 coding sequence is TGCAGCGTTGTGGGGGTAGGGTCCTACGAGCAGTACTTC.

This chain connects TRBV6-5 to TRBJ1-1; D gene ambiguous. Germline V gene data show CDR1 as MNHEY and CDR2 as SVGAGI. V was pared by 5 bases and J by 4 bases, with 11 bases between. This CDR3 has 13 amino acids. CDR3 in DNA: TGTGCCAGCAGTAAAATCGAAGGCACTGAAGCTTTCTTT. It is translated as CASSKIEGTEAFF.

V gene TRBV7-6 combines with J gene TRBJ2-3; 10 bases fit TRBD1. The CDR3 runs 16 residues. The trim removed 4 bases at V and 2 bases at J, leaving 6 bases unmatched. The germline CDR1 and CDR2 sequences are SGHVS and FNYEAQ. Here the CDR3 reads CASSSPTGGSTDTQYF. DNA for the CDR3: TGTGCCAGCAGCTCCCCGACAGGGGGCTCCACAGATACGCAGTATTTT.

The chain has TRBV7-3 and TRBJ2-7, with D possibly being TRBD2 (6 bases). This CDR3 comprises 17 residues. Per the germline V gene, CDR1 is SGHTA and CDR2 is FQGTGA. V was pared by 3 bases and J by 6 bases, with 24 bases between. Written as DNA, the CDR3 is TGTGCCAGCAGCTTCAGTATGGGAAGCGGGCGGGTTGTCGAGCAGTACTTC. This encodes CASSFSMGSGRVVEQYF.

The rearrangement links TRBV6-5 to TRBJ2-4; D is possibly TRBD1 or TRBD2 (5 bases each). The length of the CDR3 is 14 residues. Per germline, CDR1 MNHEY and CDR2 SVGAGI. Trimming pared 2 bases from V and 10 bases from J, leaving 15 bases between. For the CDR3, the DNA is TGTGCCAGCAGTTACCCCAGCGGAACAGGAATTCAGTACTTC. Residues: CASSYPSGTGIQYF.

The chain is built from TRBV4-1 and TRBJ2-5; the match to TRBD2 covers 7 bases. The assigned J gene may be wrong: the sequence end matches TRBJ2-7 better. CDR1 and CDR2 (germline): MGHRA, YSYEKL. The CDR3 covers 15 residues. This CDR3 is CASSQERAGVFEQYF. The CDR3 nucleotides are TGCGCCAGCAGCCAAGAAAGGGCGGGAGTTTTCGAGCAGTACTTC.

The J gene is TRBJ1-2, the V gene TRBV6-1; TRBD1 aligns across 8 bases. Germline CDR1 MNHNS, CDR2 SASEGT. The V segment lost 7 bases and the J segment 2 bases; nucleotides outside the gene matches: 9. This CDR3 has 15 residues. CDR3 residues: CASKLRDRLNYGYTF. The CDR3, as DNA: TGTGCCAGCAAGCTGAGGGACAGGTTGAACTATGGCTACACCTTC.

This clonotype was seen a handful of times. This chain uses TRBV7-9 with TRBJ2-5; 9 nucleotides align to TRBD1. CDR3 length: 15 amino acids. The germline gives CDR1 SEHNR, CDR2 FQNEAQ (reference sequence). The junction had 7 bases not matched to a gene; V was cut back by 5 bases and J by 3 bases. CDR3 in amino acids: CASSRLTGGEETQYF. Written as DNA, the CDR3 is TGTGCCAGCAGCCGACTGACAGGGGGGGAAGAGACCCAGTACTTC. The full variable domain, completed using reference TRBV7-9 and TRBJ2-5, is DTGVSQNPRHKITKRGQNVTFRCDPISEHNRLYWYRQTLGQGPEFLTYFQNEAQLEKSRLLSDRFSAERPKGSFSTLEIQRTEQGDSAMYLCASSRLTGGEETQYFGPGTRLLVL.

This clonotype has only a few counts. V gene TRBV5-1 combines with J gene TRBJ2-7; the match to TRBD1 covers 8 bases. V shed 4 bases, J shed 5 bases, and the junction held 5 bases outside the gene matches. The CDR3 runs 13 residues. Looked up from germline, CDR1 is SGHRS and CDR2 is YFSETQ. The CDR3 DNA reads TGCGCCAGCAGCCCCCAGACAGGGGACGAGCAGTACTTC. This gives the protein CASSPQTGDEQYF.